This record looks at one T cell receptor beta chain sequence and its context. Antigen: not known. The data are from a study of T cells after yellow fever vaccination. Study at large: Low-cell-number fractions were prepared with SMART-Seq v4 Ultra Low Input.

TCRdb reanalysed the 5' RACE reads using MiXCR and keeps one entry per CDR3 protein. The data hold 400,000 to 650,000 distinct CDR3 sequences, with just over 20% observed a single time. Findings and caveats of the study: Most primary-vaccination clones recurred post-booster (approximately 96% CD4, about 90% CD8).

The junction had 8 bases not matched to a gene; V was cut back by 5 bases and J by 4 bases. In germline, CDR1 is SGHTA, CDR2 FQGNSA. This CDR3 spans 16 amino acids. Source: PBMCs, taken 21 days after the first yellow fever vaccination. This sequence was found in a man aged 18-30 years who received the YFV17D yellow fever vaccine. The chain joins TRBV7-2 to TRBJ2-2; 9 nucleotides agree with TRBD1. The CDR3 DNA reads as TGTGCCAGCAGCATCCGGGACAGGGCGATCACCGGGGAGCTGTTTTTT. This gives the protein CASSIRDRAITGELFF. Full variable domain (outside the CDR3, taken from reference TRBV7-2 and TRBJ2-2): GAGVSQSPSNKVTEKGKDVELRCDPISGHTALYWYRQSLGQGLEFLIYFQGNSAPDKSGLPSDRFSAERTGGSVSTLTIQRTQQEDSAVYLCASSIRDRAITGELFFGEGSRLTVL.